Reported below is one TCR beta chain. Its antigen is unknown. Qualities for individual bases were not recorded, and no much larger clone is one base off. The data stem from a study of T cell clones after liver transplantation (dated by TCRdb to the late 2010s). Regarding the study in general: Samples were obtained from ITN030ST, a randomized trial in which withdrawal of immunosuppression was attempted within 2 years of liver transplantation. Donor-reactive T cell clones were identified using TCRbeta sequencing after a pre-transplant mixed lymphocyte reaction and were then followed in post-transplant blood. Third party-reactive TCRbeta sequences were also identified from pre-transplant MLRs to serve as an antigen-independent comparator for donor-reactive sequences. Of the eight recipients, three were HCV-positive, while the remaining recipients had been transplanted for non-autoimmune, non-viral indications. The subjects received no induction therapy and were kept on standard immunosuppression until randomization at 12-24 months post-transplant. Tolerance was defined as complete immunosuppression withdrawal for at least one year with no rise in liver enzymes beyond twice the upper limit of normal. Blood samples were taken pre-transplant, pre-randomization before withdrawal, and post-randomization after full withdrawal or failed withdrawal. Of the 8 liver transplant recipients making up the studied cohort, 3 were classified as tolerant and 5 as non-tolerant.

According to the study, the label for this sample's time point signals: pre-transplant. Thawed unstimulated PBMCs were stained for CD3, CD4 and CD8 and FACS-sorted into CD3+CD4+ and CD3+CD8+ populations. Each of the 8 studied subjects was randomized to immunosuppression withdrawal. The Qiagen DNeasy Blood and Tissue Kit was used for genomic DNA isolation. Frozen genomic DNA underwent high-throughput TCRbeta CDR3 sequencing by immunoSEQ, including PCR amplification, mapping, bias correction and internal controls. In the paper's pipeline: Only productive rearrangements were retained, and each unique TCRbeta sequence was defined by its CDR3 nucleotide sequence together with its V and J gene. For classification of a sequence as donor-reactive, at least 5-fold expansion in CFSE-low cells relative to unstimulated pre-transplant cells and a frequency of at least 0.01% were required. Minimum frequency thresholds were set for each subject on the basis of the unstimulated sample with the lowest template count, so that a detection power of at least 90% was ensured. Jensen-Shannon divergence between the top 1000 TCRbeta sequences after and before transplant was used to measure repertoire turnover. Changes in detection of donor-reactive sequences were tested with two-sided Fisher's exact tests. TCRdb mirrors the immuneACCESS table, restricted to in-frame sequences. Some clones are absent from its copies; in checked studies, under half trace to an unresolved V gene, and the reason for the others is unknown. For V, J and clone size, that table is used; D and trimming come from the DNA. Within this sample are about 25,000 clones, with roughly 69% of them counted one time only. The top ten constitute 2.5% to 3% of the sample.

From the cysteine up to the phenylalanine, the CDR3 has a length of 18 residues. Only the CDR3 region is kept as DNA, spanning 54 bases read in frame from base 1. The germline V gene specifies SGHRS as CDR1 and YFSETQ as CDR2. V has 4 bases trimmed and J has 4 bases trimmed; junction bases matching no gene number 13. Broader findings and caveats from the paper: Conclusions were preliminary, limited by small, heterogeneous patient numbers and non-standardized post-transplant time points. Once repertoire turnover was taken into account, donor-reactive detection showed a significant reduction for CD4 in 7 of 8 subjects and for CD8 in 8 of 8. In two subjects, low numbers of available donor cells limited the measurable donor-reactive repertoire. Circulating donor-reactive CD4 TCRbeta sequences fell significantly post-transplant in 5 of 8 subjects, irrespective of tolerance or HCV status. Donor-reactive sequences decreased more than third party-reactive sequences, which suggests partial antigen-specific deletion that was not related to withdrawal success. Because no allograft tissue specimens were available, donor-reactive T cells may have migrated into the graft instead of being deleted.

Specimen: CD4+ T cells from blood, collected before liver transplant. The chain employs TRBV5-1 and TRBJ2-2, and TRBD1 aligns with 10 junction nucleotides. The origin of this receptor is a human donor who received a liver transplant. This receptor carries the CDR3 CASSQSGTGVLGTGELFF. The nucleotides are TGCGCCAGCAGCCAATCCGGGACAGGGGTCTTGGGCACCGGGGAGCTGTTTTTT.